The 11 T cell receptor beta chains given below trace back to one sample, sequenced in a study of response to subunit inactivated influenza vaccine. TCRdb re-analysed the RT-PCR reads in MiXCR, keeping a single row per CDR3 protein. The table shows 550,000 to 800,000 distinct CDR3 sequences, with roughly 14% occurring only once. This specimen consisted of PBMCs from blood, obtained approximately 15 days before vaccination. These receptors all come from a man between 45 and 60 years old who received an inactivated influenza vaccine.

V gene TRBV30 combines with J gene TRBJ1-6; D is perhaps TRBD1 (5 bases). Germline values: CDR1 GTSNPN, CDR2 SVGIG (reference sequence). V lost 2 bases and J 14 bases, leaving 19 bases between the germline ends. This CDR3 has 14 amino acids. The CDR3 nucleotides are TGTGCCTGGAGTAGGGGCGGAATAGTGGAGGCCCTCCACTTT. This codes for CAWSRGGIVEALHF.

This clonotype was seen a few times. This chain joins TRBV20-1 and TRBJ2-5, with a weak D call TRBD1 (6 bases). V dropped 2 bases and J dropped 5 bases, with 12 bases sitting between them. Germline CDR1 is DFQATT and CDR2 is SNEGSKA (reference sequence). The CDR3 has 13 residues. CDR3 bases: TGCAGTGCTAGACCCCAGGGGCTGGAGACCCAGTACTTC. Protein sequence: CSARPQGLETQYF.

V usage is TRBV4-1 and J usage is TRBJ1-1; D not certain. With 1 base removed from V and 2 bases from J, the gap between germline ends came to 8 bases. Germline CDR1 and CDR2: MGHRA and YSYEKL. This CDR3 contains 14 residues. CDR3 protein: CASSQVLFNTEAFF. CDR3 bases: TGCGCCAGCAGCCAAGTCTTATTTAACACTGAAGCTTTCTTT.

A few counts support this clonotype. This sequence joins TRBV5-4 and TRBJ2-5, with 14 nucleotides matching TRBD2. After removal of 4 bases from V and 11 bases from J, the junction contained 10 bases not matched to a gene. From germline, CDR1 is SGHNT and CDR2 YYREEE (reference sequence). CDR3 length: 15 amino acids. CDR3 region: CASSTAAGLAGVQYF. The CDR3 coding sequence is TGTGCCAGCAGCACCGCCGCGGGACTAGCGGGAGTACAGTACTTC. The whole variable domain, filled in from reference TRBV5-4 and TRBJ2-5, reads ETGVTQSPTHLIKTRGQQVTLRCSSQSGHNTVSWYQQALGQGPQFIFQYYREEENGRGNFPPRFSGLQFPNYSSELNVNALELDDSALYLCASSTAAGLAGVQYFGPGTRLLVL.

The chain joins TRBV12-3 or TRBV12-4 to TRBJ2-1; D uncertain. Trimming removed 8 bases from V and 2 bases from J, with 13 bases in between. The CDR3 sequence is 14 residues long. This chain's CDR3 is CASGRRSTYNEQFF. For the CDR3, the DNA is TGTGCCAGCGGCCGGCGTTCAACCTACAATGAGCAGTTCTTC.

This clonotype was seen more than once but under ten times. This chain uses TRBV4-2 with TRBJ2-2, with a tentative D call TRBD2 (6 bases). Germline CDR1 LGHNA, CDR2 YNFKEQ. The germline V and J ends were trimmed by 0 bases and 7 bases, with 15 bases remaining between them. This CDR3 has 16 amino acids. In DNA form, the CDR3 reads TGTGCCAGCAGCCAAGAAAGTCGGCGAGCGGGCGGGGAGCTGTTTTTT. This gives the protein CASSQESRRAGGELFF.

This clonotype has more than one count but fewer than ten. This chain joins TRBV30 and TRBJ1-3; the D is unclear. The CDR3 has 14 residues. CDR1 and CDR2 (germline): GTSNPN, SVGIG (reference sequence). V dropped 2 bases and J dropped 0 bases, with 8 bases sitting between them. CDR3 sequence reads: CAWSIGLSGNTIYF. The DNA for the CDR3 is TGTGCCTGGAGTATAGGACTCTCTGGAAACACCATATATTTT.

This rearrangement joins TRBV20-1 to TRBJ2-2, with 7 bases aligning to TRBD1. This CDR3 has 11 amino acids. The germline gives CDR1 DFQATT, CDR2 SNEGSKA (reference sequence). With V trimmed by 8 bases and J by 6 bases, 3 bases remained unmatched. The CDR3 DNA is TGCAGTATACAGGGGTCCGGGGAGCTGTTTTTT. It codes for CSIQGSGELFF.

This clonotype was seen ten or more times. The V gene is TRBV15, the J gene TRBJ2-7; D is unclear. The CDR3 runs to 15 residues. The V end was cut by 0 bases, the J end by 2 bases, with 11 bases between. Germline CDR1 is LNHNV and CDR2 is YYDKDF (reference sequence). The CDR3 coding sequence is TGTGCCACCAGCAGAGAAAGGGTTGCAGCCTACGAGCAGTACTTC. Amino acid sequence: CATSRERVAAYEQYF.

This clonotype was found many times. The CDR3 DNA reads TGCAGCGCCGTGACCAGGACTTACAATGAGCAGTTCTTC. Its protein product is CSAVTRTYNEQFF. This chain links TRBV29-1 with TRBJ2-1, with a weak D call TRBD2 (5 bases). Trimming left V 7 bases short and J 4 bases short, with 14 bases between. CDR3 length: 13 amino acids. Per the germline V gene, CDR1 is SQVTM and CDR2 is ANQGSEA.

Remarks on this clonotype: The junction departs from the called germline gene at one end, perhaps through a read error. The chain carries TRBV28 and TRBJ2-2, with TRBD2 matching 13 bases. There are 18 residues in the CDR3. Germline V lookup: CDR1 MDHEN, CDR2 SYDVKM. The CDR3: CASSFEGLAGYQGGDLFF. DNA for the CDR3: TGTGCCAGCAGTTTCGAGGGACTAGCGGGGTACCAGGGCGGGGATCTGTTTTTT.